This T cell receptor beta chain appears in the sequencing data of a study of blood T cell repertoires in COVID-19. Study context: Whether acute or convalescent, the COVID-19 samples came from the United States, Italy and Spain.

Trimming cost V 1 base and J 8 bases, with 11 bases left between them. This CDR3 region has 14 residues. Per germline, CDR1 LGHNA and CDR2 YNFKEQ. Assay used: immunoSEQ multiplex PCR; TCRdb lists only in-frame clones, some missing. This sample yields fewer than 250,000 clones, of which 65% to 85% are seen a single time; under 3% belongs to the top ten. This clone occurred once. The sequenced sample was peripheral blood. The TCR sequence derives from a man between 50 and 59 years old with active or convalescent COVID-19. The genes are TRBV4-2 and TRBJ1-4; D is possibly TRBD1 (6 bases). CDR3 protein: CASSQVTGYEKLFF. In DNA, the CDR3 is TGTGCCAGCAGCCAAGTAACAGGGTACGAAAAACTGTTTTTT.